The 2 T cell receptor beta chains in this list originate from one sample, sequenced in a study of shared clonotypes between healthy human individuals. Only in-frame clones appear in the TCRdb table, and some are missing; sequencing was by immunoSEQ multiplex PCR. The profile shows approximately 1.1 million clones, roughly 74% of them singletons. The sample taken for sequencing was memory CD4+ T cells from PBMCs. Subset defined: CD45RA-negative fraction. All receptors come from a man younger than 30 in good health. Some clones in this sample may be carry-over from other donors' samples.

The sample holds a few counts of this clone. The chain recombines TRBV6-7 with TRBJ2-7, with TRBD2 matching 8 bases. TRBV6-7 is classed as an ORF, of uncertain function. V trimming: 5 bases; J trimming: 5 bases; junction bases outside the gene matches: 8. This CDR3 region has 14 residues. The CDR3 protein is CASSHWTSCHEQYF. The CDR3, as DNA: TGTGCCAGCAGTCACTGGACTAGCTGTCACGAGCAGTACTTC.

The V and J genes are TRBV30 and TRBJ2-5, with 11 bases aligning to TRBD2. The J call could be wrong; TRBJ2-7 is a better fit for the DNA end. Germline V gene sequence: CDR1 GTSNPN, CDR2 SVGIG (reference sequence). The CDR3 contains 15 residues. The CDR3 protein is CAWRITGTSGAEQYF. CDR3 nucleotide sequence: TGTGCCTGGAGGATCACCGGGACTAGCGGAGCCGAGCAGTACTTC.